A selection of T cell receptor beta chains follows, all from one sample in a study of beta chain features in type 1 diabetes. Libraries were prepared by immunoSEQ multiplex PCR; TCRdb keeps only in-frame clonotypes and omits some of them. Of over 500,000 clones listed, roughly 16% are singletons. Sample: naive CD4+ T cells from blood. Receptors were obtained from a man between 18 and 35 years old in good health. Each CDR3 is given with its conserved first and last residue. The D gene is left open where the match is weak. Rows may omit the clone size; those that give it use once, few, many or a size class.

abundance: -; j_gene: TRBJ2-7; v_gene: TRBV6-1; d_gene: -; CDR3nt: TGTGCCAGCAGTCCGCCGGGACGTAGCTCCTACGAGCAGTACTTC; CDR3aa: CASSPPGRSSYEQYF
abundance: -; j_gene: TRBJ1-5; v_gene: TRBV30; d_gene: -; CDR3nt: TGTGCCTGGAGTTCACAGGGCAACCAGCCCCAGCATTTT; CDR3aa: CAWSSQGNQPQHF
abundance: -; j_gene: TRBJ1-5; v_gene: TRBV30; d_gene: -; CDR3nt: TGTGTCTGGAGTGGGGGGGCTCAGCCCCAGCATTTT; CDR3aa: CVWSGGAQPQHF
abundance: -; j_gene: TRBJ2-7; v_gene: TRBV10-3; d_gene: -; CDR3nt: TGTGCCATCAGTGTACAGCCCTACGAGCAGTACTTC; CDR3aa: CAISVQPYEQYF
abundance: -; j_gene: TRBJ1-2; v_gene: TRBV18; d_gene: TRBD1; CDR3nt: TGTGCCAGCTCAGGGGACAGGGCACCCTATGGCTACACCTTC; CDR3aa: CASSGDRAPYGYTF
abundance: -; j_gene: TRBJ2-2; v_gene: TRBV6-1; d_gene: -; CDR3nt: TGTGCCAGCAGTGCGCCCGAGGGACAGAACACCGGGGAGCTGTTTTTT; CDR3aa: CASSAPEGQNTGELFF
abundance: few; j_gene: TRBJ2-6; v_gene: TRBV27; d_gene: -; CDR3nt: TGTGCCAGCAGCCCGACATCCGCTGGGGCCAACGTCCTGACTTTC; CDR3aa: CASSPTSAGANVLTF
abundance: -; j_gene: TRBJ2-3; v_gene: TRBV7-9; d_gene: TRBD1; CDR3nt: TGTGCCAGCAGCTTAGGGGACAGGGAGAAAGATACGCAGTATTTT; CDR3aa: CASSLGDREKDTQYF
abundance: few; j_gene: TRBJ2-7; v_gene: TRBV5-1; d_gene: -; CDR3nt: TGCGCCAGCAGCGCCGACAGCTACGAGCAGTACTTC; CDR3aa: CASSADSYEQYF
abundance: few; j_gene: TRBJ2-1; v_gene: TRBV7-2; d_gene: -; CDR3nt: TGTGCCAGCAGCCCTCGCGCGAAATACAATGAGCAGTTCTTC; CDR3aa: CASSPRAKYNEQFF
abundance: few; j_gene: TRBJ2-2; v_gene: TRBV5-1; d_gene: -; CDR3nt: TGCGCCAGCAGTTACGGGGGGAACACCGGGGAGCTGTTTTTT; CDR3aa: CASSYGGNTGELFF
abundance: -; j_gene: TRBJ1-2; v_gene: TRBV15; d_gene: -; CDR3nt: TGTGCCACCAGCAGAGATACAGGGTTCCATGGCTACACCTTC; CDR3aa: CATSRDTGFHGYTF
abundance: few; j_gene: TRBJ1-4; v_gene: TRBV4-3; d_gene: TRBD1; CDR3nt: TGCGCCAGCAGCCAAGAGGGACAGAGAAATGAAAAACTGTTTTTT; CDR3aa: CASSQEGQRNEKLFF
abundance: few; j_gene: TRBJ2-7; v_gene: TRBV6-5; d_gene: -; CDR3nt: TGTGCCAGCAGTTACTTGGACGAGCAGTACTTC; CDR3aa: CASSYLDEQYF
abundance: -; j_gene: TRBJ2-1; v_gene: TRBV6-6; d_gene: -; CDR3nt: TGTGCCAGCGGAGTAAACAATGAGCAGTTCTTC; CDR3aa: CASGVNNEQFF
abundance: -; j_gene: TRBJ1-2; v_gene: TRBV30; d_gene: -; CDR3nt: TGTGCCTGGAGTGTACAAGGGTTTGGCTACACCTTC; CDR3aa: CAWSVQGFGYTF
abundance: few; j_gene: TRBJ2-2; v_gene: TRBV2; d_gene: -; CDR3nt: TGTGCCAGCAGGGGGGACTTCAACACCGGGGAGCTGTTTTTT; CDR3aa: CASRGDFNTGELFF
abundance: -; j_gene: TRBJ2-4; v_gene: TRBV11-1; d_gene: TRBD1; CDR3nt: TGTGCCAGCAGCTTAGGGGACAGGATAGCCAAAAACATTCAGTACTTC; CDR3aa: CASSLGDRIAKNIQYF
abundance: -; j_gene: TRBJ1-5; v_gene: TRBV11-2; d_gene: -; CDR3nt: TGTGCCAGCAGCTTAGGGTGGGGTGTGCGGATCGGCAATCAGCCCCAGCATTTT; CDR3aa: CASSLGWGVRIGNQPQHF
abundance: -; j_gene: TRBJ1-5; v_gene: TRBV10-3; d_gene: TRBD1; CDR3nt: TGTGCCATCAGTCCTACCACAGGGGCGAATAGCAATCAGCCCCAGCATTTT; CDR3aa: CAISPTTGANSNQPQHF
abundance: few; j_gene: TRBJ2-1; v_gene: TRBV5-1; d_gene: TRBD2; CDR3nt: TGCGCCAGCAGCTTGGATGGCACTAGCGGGAAGAATGAGCAGTTCTTC; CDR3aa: CASSLDGTSGKNEQFF
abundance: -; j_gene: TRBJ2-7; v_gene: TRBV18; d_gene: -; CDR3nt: TGTGCCAGCCGAAAGACAGAGAAGAGCTCCTACGAGCAGTACTTC; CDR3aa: CASRKTEKSSYEQYF
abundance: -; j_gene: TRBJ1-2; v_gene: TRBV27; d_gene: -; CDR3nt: TGTGCCAGCAGTCCCCGAGGGGGGGCCAAGGATGGCTACACCTTC; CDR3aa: CASSPRGGAKDGYTF
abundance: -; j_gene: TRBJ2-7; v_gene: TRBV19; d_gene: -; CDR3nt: TGTGCCAGTACTGACAACGCGGACTCCTACGAGCAGTACTTC; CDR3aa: CASTDNADSYEQYF
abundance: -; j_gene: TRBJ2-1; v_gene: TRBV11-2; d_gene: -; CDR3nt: TGTGCCAGCAGACTGAGCGGTGCCCCATTGGACAATGAGCAGTTCTTC; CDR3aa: CASRLSGAPLDNEQFF
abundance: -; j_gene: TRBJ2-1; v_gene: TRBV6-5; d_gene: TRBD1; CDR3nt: TGTGCCAGCAGTAAACAGGGGGCGTCCTACAATGAGCAGTTCTTC; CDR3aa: CASSKQGASYNEQFF
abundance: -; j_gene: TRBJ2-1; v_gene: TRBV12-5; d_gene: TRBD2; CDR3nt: TGTGCTAGTGGCCCGATAGCGGGAGATGAGCAGTTCTTC; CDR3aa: CASGPIAGDEQFF
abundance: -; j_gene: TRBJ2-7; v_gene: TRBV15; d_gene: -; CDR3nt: TGTGCCACCAGCAAAAGAGGAGCGACTATCAGCTCCTACGAGCAGTACTTC; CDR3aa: CATSKRGATISSYEQYF
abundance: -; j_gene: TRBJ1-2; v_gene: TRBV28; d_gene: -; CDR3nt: TGTGCCAGCAGCTACTCCGATGGCTACACCTTC; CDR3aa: CASSYSDGYTF
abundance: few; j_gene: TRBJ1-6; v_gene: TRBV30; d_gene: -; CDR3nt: TGTGCCTGGAGTATAGGCAGGGAGAATTCACCCCTCCACTTT; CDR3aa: CAWSIGRENSPLHF